Included here is one TCR beta chain sequence, with context. This specimen belongs to a study of immune evolution from preneoplasia to lung adenocarcinoma. Study as a whole: HLA loss of heterozygosity: roughly 6.6% AIS, around 16% MIA, about 32% ADC, none AAH.

CDR1 is MNHNY, CDR2 SVGAGI, per germline (reference sequence). This CDR3 has 14 residues. V lost 4 bases to trimming and J lost 0 bases, with 10 bases between them. Clones were read by immunoSEQ multiplex PCR, and TCRdb kept only the in-frame ones, dropping some. The sample has over 3,500 clones; around 88% are singletons. The chain uses TRBV6-6 and TRBJ2-7; D tentatively fits TRBD1 or TRBD2 (5 bases each). Sequenced material: FFPE lung adenocarcinoma in situ tissue. The TCR sequence derives from a person aged 60-80 years with lung adenocarcinoma. Here the CDR3 DNA reads TGTGCCAGCAGTTCTTGGGACGGCTCCTACGAGCAGTACTTC. Its translation: CASSSWDGSYEQYF.